A single T cell receptor (beta chain) is shown here with its context. The target antigen is unknown. The data were produced by immunoSEQ multiplex PCR, yet TCRdb's version contains in-frame clones alone and is incomplete. The table has over 2 million clones, roughly 94% seen once. This specimen belongs to a study of shared clonotypes between healthy human individuals. Study-level findings and limits: Clonotype sharing among donors likely depends on sequencing depth.

CDR3 length equals 13 residues. V lost 6 bases to trimming and J lost 4 bases, with 16 bases between them. Germline loops: CDR1 GTSNPN, CDR2 SVGIG (reference sequence). J is TRBJ2-7 and V is TRBV30, with D perhaps matching TRBD1 (5 bases). The source material was naive CD4+ T cells sorted from blood. Noted subset: CD45RA+ positively selected. The receptor comes from a man aged 18 to 35 in good health. For the CDR3, the DNA is TGTGCCTGTACCTCAGGGTCTAATTACGAGCAGTACTTC. It encodes CACTSGSNYEQYF.